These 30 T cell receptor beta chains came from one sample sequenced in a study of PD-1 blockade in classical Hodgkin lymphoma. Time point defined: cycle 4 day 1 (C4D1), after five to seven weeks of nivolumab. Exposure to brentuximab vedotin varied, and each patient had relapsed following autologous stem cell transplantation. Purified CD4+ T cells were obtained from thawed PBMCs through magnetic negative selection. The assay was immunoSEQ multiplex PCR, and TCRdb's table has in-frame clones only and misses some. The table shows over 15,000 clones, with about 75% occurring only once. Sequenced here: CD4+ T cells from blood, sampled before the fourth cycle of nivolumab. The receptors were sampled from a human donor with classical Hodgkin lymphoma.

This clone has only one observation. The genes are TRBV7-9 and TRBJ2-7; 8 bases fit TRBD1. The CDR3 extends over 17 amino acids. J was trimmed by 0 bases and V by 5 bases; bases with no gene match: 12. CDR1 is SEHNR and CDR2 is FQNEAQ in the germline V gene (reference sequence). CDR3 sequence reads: CASSLLTGTGPSYEQYF. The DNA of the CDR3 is TGTGCCAGCAGCCTATTGACCGGGACAGGTCCCTCCTACGAGCAGTACTTC.

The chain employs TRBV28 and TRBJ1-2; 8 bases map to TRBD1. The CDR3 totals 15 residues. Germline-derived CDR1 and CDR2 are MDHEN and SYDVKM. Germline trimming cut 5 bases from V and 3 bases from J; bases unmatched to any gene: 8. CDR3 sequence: CASSQTHRGDYGYTF. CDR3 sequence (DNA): TGTGCCAGCAGTCAAACTCACAGGGGGGACTATGGCTACACCTTC.

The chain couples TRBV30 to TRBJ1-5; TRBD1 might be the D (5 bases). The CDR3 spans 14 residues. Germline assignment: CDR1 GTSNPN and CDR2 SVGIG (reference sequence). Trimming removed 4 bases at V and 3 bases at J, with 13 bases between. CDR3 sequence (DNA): TGTGCCTGGAACTACGGGACCCCCAATCAGCCCCAGCATTTT. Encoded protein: CAWNYGTPNQPQHF.

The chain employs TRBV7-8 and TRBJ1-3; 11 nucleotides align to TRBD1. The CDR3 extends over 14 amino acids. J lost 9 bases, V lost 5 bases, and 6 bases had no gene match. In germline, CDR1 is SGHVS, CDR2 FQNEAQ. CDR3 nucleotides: TGTGCCAGCAGCCAACGGACAGGGGGCACCACCATATATTTT. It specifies CASSQRTGGTTIYF.

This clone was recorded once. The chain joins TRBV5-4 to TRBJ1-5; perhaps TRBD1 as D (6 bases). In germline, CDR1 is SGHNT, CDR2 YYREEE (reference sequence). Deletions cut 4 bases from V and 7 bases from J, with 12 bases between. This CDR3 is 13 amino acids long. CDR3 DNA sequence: TGTGCCAGCAGCGACAACAGGGACCAGCCCCAGCATTTT. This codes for CASSDNRDQPQHF.

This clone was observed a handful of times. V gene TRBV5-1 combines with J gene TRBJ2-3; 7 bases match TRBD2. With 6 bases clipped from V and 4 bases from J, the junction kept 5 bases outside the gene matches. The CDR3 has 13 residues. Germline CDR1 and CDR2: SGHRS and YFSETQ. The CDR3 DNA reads TGCGCCAGCATCCCTAGCGGCGCAGATACGCAGTATTTT. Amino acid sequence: CASIPSGADTQYF. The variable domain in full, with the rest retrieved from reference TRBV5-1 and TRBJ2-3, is KAGVTQTPRYLIKTRGQQVTLSCSPISGHRSVSWYQQTPGQGLQFLFEYFSETQRNKGNFPGRFSGRQFSNSRSEMNVSTLELGDSALYLCASIPSGADTQYFGPGTRLTVL.

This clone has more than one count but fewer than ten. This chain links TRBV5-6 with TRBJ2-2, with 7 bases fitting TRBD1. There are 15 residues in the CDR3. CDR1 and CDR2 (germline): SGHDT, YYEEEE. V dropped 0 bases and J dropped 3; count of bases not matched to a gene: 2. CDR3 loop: CASSLGDRHTGELFF. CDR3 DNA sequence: TGTGCCAGCAGCTTGGGGGACAGACACACCGGGGAGCTGTTTTTT.

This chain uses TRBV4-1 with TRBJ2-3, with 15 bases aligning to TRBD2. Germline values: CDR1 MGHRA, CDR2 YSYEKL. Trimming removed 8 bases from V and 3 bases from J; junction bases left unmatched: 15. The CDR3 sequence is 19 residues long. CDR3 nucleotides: TGCGCCAGCGGATGGACTAGCGGGAGGGTAATTAATCGGACAGATACGCAGTATTTT. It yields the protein CASGWTSGRVINRTDTQYF.

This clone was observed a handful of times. The CDR3 DNA follows: TGTGCCAGCAGCCCACAGGGGACTAGCGGGAGGGTCACAGATACGCAGTATTTT. The encoded protein is CASSPQGTSGRVTDTQYF. The chain joins TRBV7-9 to TRBJ2-3, with 16 positions matching TRBD2. CDR1 SEHNR and CDR2 FQNEAQ come from the germline V gene (reference sequence). The CDR3 runs 18 residues. The V segment lost 5 bases and the J segment 2 bases; nucleotides outside the gene matches: 7.

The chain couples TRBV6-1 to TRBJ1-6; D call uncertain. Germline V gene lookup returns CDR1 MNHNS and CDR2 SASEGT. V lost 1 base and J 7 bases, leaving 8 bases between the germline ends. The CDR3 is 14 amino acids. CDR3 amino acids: CASSEVAVNSPLHF. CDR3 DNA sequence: TGTGCCAGCAGTGAAGTCGCCGTCAATTCACCCCTCCACTTT.

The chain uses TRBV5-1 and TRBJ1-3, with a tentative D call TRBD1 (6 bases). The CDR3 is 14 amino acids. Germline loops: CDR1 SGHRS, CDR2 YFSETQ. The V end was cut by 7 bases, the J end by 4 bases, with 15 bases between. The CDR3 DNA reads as TGCGCCAGCGGGGAGACAGGCTCGGGAAACACCATATATTTT. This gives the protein CASGETGSGNTIYF.

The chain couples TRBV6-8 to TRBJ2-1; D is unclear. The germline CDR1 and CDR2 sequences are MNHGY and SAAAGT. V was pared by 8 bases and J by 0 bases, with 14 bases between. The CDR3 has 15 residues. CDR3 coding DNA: TGTGCCAGCCTCGTTAACCCGAGCTCCTACAATGAGCAGTTCTTC. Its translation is CASLVNPSSYNEQFF.

The CDR3 loop reads CASKGLNTEAFF. CDR3 bases: TGTGCCAGCAAGGGTCTGAACACTGAAGCTTTCTTT. This chain links TRBV18 with TRBJ1-1, with no clear D. The CDR3 loop spans 12 amino acids. The V end was cut by 8 bases, the J end by 0 bases, with 7 bases between. Germline assignment: CDR1 KGHSH and CDR2 LQKENI. The entire variable domain, with the rest obtained from reference TRBV18 and TRBJ1-1, is as follows: NAGVMQNPRHLVRRRGQEARLRCSPMKGHSHVYWYRQLPEEGLKFMVYLQKENIIDESGMPKERFSAEFPKEGPSILRIQQVVRGDSAAYFCASKGLNTEAFFGQGTRLTVV.

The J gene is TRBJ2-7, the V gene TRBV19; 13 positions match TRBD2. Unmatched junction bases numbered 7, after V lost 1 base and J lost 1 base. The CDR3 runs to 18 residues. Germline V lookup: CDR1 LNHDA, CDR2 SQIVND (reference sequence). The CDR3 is CASSIGLAGGPVSYEQYF. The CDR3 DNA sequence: TGTGCCAGTAGTATAGGACTAGCGGGAGGCCCGGTTTCCTACGAGCAGTACTTC.

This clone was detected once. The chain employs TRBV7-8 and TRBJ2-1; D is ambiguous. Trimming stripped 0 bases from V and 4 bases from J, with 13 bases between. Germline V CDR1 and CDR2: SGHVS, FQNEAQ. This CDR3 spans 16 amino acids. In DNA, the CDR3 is TGTGCCAGCAGCTTAGCCGGACGGTCCACATACAATGAGCAGTTCTTC. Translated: CASSLAGRSTYNEQFF.

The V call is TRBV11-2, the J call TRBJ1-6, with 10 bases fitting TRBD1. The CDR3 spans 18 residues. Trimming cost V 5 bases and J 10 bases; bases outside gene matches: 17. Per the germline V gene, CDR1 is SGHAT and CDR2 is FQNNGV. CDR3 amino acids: CASSPKSGTGVKRSPLHF. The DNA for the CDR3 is TGTGCCAGCAGCCCCAAGTCTGGGACAGGGGTTAAGCGGTCACCCCTCCACTTT.

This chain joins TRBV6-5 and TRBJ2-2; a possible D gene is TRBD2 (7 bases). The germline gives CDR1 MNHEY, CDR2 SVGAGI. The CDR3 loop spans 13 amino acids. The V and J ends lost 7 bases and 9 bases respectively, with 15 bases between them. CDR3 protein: CASKGGADWELFF. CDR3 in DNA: TGTGCCAGCAAGGGGGGGGCAGATTGGGAGCTGTTTTTT.

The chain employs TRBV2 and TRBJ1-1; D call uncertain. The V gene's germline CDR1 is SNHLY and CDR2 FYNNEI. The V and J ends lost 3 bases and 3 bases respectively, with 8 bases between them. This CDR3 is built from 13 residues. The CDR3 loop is CASSDEQHTEAFF. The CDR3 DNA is TGTGCCAGCAGTGATGAGCAGCACACTGAAGCTTTCTTT.

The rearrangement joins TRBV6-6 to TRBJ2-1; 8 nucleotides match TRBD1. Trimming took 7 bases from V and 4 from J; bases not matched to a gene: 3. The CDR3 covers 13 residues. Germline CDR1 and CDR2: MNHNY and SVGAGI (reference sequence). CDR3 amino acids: CASKGQVYNEQFF. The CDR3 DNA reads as TGTGCCAGCAAGGGACAGGTGTACAATGAGCAGTTCTTC.

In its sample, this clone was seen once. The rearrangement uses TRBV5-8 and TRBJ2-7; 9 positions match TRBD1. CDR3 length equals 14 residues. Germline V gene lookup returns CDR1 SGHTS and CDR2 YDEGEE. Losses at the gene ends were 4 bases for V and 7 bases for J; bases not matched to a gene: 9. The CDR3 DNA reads TGTGCCAGCAGCCCGGACAGGGGACCCGGGGAGCAGTACGTC. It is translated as CASSPDRGPGEQYV.

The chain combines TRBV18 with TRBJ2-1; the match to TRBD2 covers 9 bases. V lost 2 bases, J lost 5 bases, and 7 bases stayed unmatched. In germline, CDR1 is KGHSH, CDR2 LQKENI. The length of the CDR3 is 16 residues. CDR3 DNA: TGTGCCAGCTCACCAAGGACTAGCGAGCCCCACAATGAGCAGTTCTTC. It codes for CASSPRTSEPHNEQFF.

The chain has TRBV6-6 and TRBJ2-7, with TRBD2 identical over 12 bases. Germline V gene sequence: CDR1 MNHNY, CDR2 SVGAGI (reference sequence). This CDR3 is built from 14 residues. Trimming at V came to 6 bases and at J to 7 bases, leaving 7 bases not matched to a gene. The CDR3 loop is CASSLAGGPGEQYF. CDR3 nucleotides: TGTGCCAGCAGCCTAGCGGGAGGGCCGGGGGAGCAGTACTTC.

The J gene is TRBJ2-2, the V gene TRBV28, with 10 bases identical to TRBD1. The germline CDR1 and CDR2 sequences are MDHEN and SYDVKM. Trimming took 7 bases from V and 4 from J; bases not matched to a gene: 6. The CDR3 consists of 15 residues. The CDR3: CASTRQGAITGELFF. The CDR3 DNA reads TGTGCCAGCACCCGACAGGGGGCGATCACCGGGGAGCTGTTTTTT.

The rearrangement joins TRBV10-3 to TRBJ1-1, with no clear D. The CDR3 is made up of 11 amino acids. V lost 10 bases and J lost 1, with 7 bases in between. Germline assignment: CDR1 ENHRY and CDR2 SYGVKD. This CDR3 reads CATTKNTEAFF. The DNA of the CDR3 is TGTGCCACCACTAAGAACACTGAAGCTTTCTTT.

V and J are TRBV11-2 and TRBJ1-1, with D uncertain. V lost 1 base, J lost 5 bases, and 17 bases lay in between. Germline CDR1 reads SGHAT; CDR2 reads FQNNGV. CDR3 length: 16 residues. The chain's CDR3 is CASSLAWGTQRTEAFF. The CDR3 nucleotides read TGTGCCAGCAGCTTAGCCTGGGGTACCCAAAGGACTGAAGCTTTCTTT.

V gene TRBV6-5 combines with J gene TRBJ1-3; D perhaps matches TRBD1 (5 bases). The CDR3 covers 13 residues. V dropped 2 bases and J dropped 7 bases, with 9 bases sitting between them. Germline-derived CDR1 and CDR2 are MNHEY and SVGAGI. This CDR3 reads CASSYTQGNTIYF. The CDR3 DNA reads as TGTGCCAGCAGTTACACCCAGGGCAACACCATATATTTT.

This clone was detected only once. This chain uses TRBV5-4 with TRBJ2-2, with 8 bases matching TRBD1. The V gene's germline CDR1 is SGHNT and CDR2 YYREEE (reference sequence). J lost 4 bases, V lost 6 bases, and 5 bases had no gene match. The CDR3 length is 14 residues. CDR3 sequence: CASTITGGTGELFF. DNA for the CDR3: TGTGCCAGCACCATAACAGGGGGCACCGGGGAGCTGTTTTTT.

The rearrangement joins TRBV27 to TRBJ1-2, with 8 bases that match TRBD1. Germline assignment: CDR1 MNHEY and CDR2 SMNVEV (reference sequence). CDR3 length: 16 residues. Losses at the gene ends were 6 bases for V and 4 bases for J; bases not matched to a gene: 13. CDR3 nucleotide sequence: TGTGCCAGCAGCGCACTCCAGGGGGCGCAAGTCTATGGCTACACCTTC. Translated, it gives CASSALQGAQVYGYTF.

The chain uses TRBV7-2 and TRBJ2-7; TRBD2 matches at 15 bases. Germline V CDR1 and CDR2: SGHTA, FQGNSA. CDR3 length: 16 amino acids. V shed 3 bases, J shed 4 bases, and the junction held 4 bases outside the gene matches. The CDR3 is CASSLGLAGGLYEQYV. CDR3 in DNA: TGTGCCAGCAGCTTGGGACTAGCGGGGGGTCTTTACGAGCAGTACGTC.

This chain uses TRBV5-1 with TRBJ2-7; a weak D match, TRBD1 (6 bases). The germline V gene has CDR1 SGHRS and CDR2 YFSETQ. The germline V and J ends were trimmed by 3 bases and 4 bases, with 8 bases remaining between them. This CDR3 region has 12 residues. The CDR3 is CASSSQGYEQYF. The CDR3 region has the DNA TGCGCCAGCAGCTCACAGGGATACGAGCAGTACTTC.